A single sample is the source of the 10 T cell receptor beta chains below, sequenced in a study of cytomegalovirus exposure and HLA in healthy donors. This PCR relied on a set of 60 Vbeta primers and 13 Jbeta primers. TCRdb's table, derived via immunoSEQ multiplex PCR, lists solely in-frame clones and lacks some. The table has over 75,000 clones, 65% to 90% seen once; the top ten hold nearly 3.5%. The sequenced sample consisted of PBMCs. The receptors here all came from a young man in good health and CMV-seropositive.

J is TRBJ2-2 and V is TRBV5-4; possible D gene TRBD2, 6 bases. Germline CDR1 is SGHNT and CDR2 is YYREEE (reference sequence). Deletions cut 4 bases from V and 1 base from J, with 17 bases between. CDR3 size: 17 residues. CDR3 bases: TGTGCCAGCAGCAAATTACCGGGACTCGGGAACACCGGGGAGCTGTTTTTT. Translating it yields CASSKLPGLGNTGELFF.

In DNA, the CDR3 is TGTGCCAGCAGCTCCCTCGACAGGGGGAATATAGATACGCAGTATTTT. It yields the protein CASSSLDRGNIDTQYF. The rearrangement links TRBV11-2 to TRBJ2-3, with 9 positions matching TRBD1. There are 16 residues in the CDR3. Germline V CDR1 and CDR2: SGHAT, FQNNGV. V was clipped by 4 bases and J by 5 bases; unmatched bases: 10.

V is TRBV28 and J is TRBJ2-5; no reliable D call. The J call may be in error: the DNA end matches TRBJ2-7 better. Germline CDR1 MDHEN, CDR2 SYDVKM. The CDR3 sequence is 12 residues long. In nucleotides, the CDR3 is TGTGCCAGCACTTCGGTTAGTTACGAGCAGTACTTC. Translated, it gives CASTSVSYEQYF.

V usage is TRBV28 and J usage is TRBJ1-1, with TRBD1 identical over 9 bases. The CDR3 totals 16 residues. With 6 bases clipped from V and 2 bases from J, the junction kept 10 bases outside the gene matches. Per the germline V gene, CDR1 is MDHEN and CDR2 is SYDVKM. The CDR3 DNA is TGTGCCAGCAGAAGGACAGGGGCTTTTCTAAACACTGAAGCTTTCTTT. Amino acids: CASRRTGAFLNTEAFF.

The chain has TRBV9 and TRBJ2-1, with TRBD2 identical over 13 bases. The junction had 7 bases not matched to a gene; V was cut back by 2 bases and J by 5 bases. CDR1 is SGDLS, CDR2 YYNGEE, per germline. The CDR3 sequence is 17 residues long. The CDR3 loop is CASSVWTSGSGNNEQFF. CDR3 nucleotides: TGTGCCAGCAGCGTCTGGACTAGCGGGAGCGGCAACAATGAGCAGTTCTTC.

The chain employs TRBV7-9 and TRBJ2-1; 7 bases agree with TRBD1. The CDR3 covers 16 residues. The ends lost 5 bases at V and 4 bases at J; junction bases unmatched: 11. CDR1 is SEHNR, CDR2 FQNEAQ, per germline (reference sequence). Here the CDR3 DNA reads TGTGCCAGCAGCCCTCTGGGACAGAGCTCTTACAATGAGCAGTTCTTC. This codes for CASSPLGQSSYNEQFF.

The chain combines TRBV18 with TRBJ2-1, with TRBD2 matching over 7 bases. The CDR3 contains 17 residues. Trimming cost V 5 bases and J 9 bases; bases outside gene matches: 19. The V gene's germline CDR1 is KGHSH and CDR2 LQKENI. The CDR3 DNA sequence: TGTGCCAGCTCAGCAAAATTAAATATCCCTTCGGGAGGTGAGCAGTTCTTC. Its protein is CASSAKLNIPSGGEQFF.

This rearrangement joins TRBV15 to TRBJ2-3; maybe TRBD2 (6 bases). Deletions cut 4 bases from V and 5 bases from J, with 13 bases between. CDR3 length: 14 residues. CDR1 and CDR2 (germline): LNHNV, YYDKDF (reference sequence). The CDR3 loop reads CATSNRLGGDTQYF. For the CDR3, the DNA is TGTGCCACCAGCAACCGATTGGGGGGAGATACGCAGTATTTT. The variable domain in full, completed from reference TRBV15 and TRBJ2-3, reads DAMVIQNPRYQVTQFGKPVTLSCSQTLNHNVMYWYQQKSSQAPKLLFHYYDKDFNNEADTPDNFQSRRPNTSFCFLDIRSPGLGDTAMYLCATSNRLGGDTQYFGPGTRLTVL.

In its sample, this clone was seen once. The chain recombines TRBV5-8 with TRBJ1-5; TRBD1 is a possible D gene (6 bases). V lost 3 bases to trimming and J lost 3 bases, with 13 bases between them. The CDR3 length is 15 residues. Germline V gives CDR1 SGHTS, CDR2 YDEGEE. The chain's CDR3 is CASSSGGQLNQPQHF. CDR3 in DNA: TGTGCCAGCAGCTCAGGAGGACAGCTCAATCAGCCCCAGCATTTT.

This clone showed up just once. The chain has TRBV10-1 and TRBJ2-1; 7 bases match TRBD2. Germline loops: CDR1 WNHNN, CDR2 SYGVQD (reference sequence). V lost 5 bases to trimming and J lost 3 bases; unmatched junction nucleotides: 7. The CDR3 has 15 amino acids. The CDR3 spells CASSPGREYYNEQFF. CDR3 nucleotide sequence: TGCGCCAGCAGTCCGGGGCGGGAGTACTACAATGAGCAGTTCTTC.